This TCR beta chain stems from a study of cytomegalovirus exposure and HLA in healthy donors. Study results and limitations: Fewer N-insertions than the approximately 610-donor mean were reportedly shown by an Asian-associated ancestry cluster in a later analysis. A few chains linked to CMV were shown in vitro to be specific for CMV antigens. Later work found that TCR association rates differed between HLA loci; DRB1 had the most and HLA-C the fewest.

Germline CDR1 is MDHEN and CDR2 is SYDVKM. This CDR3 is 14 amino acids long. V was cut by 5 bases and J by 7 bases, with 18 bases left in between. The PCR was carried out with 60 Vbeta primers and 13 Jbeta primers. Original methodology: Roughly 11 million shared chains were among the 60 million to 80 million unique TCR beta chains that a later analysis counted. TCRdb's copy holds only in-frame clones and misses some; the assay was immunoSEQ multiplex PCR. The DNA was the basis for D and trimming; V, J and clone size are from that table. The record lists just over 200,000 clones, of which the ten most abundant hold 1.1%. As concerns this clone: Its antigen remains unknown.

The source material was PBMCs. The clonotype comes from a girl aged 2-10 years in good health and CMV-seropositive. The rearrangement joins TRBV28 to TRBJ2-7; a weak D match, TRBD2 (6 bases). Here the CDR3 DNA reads TGTGCCAGCAGTGCGGCCGGGGACTGGGAAGAGCAGTACTTC. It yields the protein CASSAAGDWEEQYF.